These 13 T cell receptor beta chains share one sample of origin, sequenced in a study of cytomegalovirus exposure and HLA in healthy donors (dated by TCRdb to the late 2010s). Library method: the immunoSEQ multiplex PCR assay. TCRdb re-hosts the immuneACCESS table, in-frame sequences only. Its copies lack some clones; in the studies checked, an unresolved V gene accounts for under half of them, and the cause for the rest is not known. This sample is represented by about 150,000 clones; 75% to 90% of them were singletons. The ten largest clones capture approximately 20% of the sample. Source material: PBMCs. The receptors were sampled from a man aged 18 to 29 in good health and CMV-seropositive.

The J gene is TRBJ2-2, the V gene TRBV4-1; 11 bases map to TRBD1. Germline loops: CDR1 MGHRA, CDR2 YSYEKL. The ends lost 4 bases at V and 3 bases at J; junction bases unmatched: 4. The CDR3 totals 16 residues. In nucleotides, the CDR3 is TGCGCCAGCAGCCTGCCGGGACAGGGGGACACCGGGGAGCTGTTTTTT. This gives the protein CASSLPGQGDTGELFF.

The V gene is TRBV9, the J gene TRBJ2-7; the D gene is possibly TRBD2 (5 bases). The CDR3 runs 13 residues. Germline CDR1 and CDR2: SGDLS and YYNGEE. V was shortened by 3 bases and J by 0 bases, with 7 bases between the two germline ends. CDR3 in amino acids: CASSARDSYEQYF. CDR3 DNA: TGTGCCAGCAGCGCGAGGGACTCCTACGAGCAGTACTTC.

The rearrangement links TRBV7-9 to TRBJ1-1, with D possibly TRBD1 on 5 matching bases. This CDR3 has 15 amino acids. The germline V gene has CDR1 SEHNR and CDR2 FQNEAQ (reference sequence). The V end lost 0 bases, the J end lost 7 bases, and 15 bases lay between the germline ends. The CDR3 sequence: CASSLAGHGTGEAFF. The CDR3, as DNA: TGTGCCAGCAGCTTAGCTGGACACGGTACCGGTGAAGCTTTCTTT.

This clone was counted many times. The genes are TRBV11-1 and TRBJ2-1, with 10 bases lining up with TRBD1. Germline V lookup: CDR1 SGHAT, CDR2 FQDESV (reference sequence). V lost 2 bases to trimming and J lost 7 bases; unmatched junction nucleotides: 8. The CDR3 contains 16 residues. CDR3 protein: CASSLTGTGDQNEQFF. As DNA, the CDR3 is TGTGCCAGCAGCTTAACCGGGACAGGGGATCAGAATGAGCAGTTCTTC.

J is TRBJ1-2 and V is TRBV4-3, with a possible D match to TRBD1 (5 bases). V lost 9 bases and J 4 bases, leaving 24 bases between the germline ends. Germline-derived CDR1 and CDR2 are LGHNA and YSLEER. The CDR3 is 16 amino acids. The chain's CDR3 is CASSQGGGEIRYGYTF. CDR3 nucleotides: TGCGCCAGTTCCCAGGGAGGAGGGGAGATTCGCTATGGCTACACCTTC.

This clone has at least ten counts. The rearrangement links TRBV6-4 to TRBJ2-3; 8 bases match TRBD2. The CDR3 loop spans 15 amino acids. Germline values: CDR1 MRHNA, CDR2 SNTAGT. V shed 0 bases, J shed 4 bases, and the junction held 3 bases outside the gene matches. In DNA, the CDR3 is TGTGCCAGCAGTGACTCGCCGGGAGGGGCAGATACGCAGTATTTT. Amino acids: CASSDSPGGADTQYF.

The V call is TRBV18, the J call TRBJ2-7; D is perhaps TRBD1 (6 bases). Germline CDR1 is KGHSH and CDR2 is LQKENI. The CDR3 spans 15 residues. With 3 bases removed from V and 2 bases from J, the gap between germline ends came to 14 bases. CDR3 amino acids: CASSPAGDTPYEQYF. For the CDR3, the DNA is TGTGCCAGCTCACCGGCAGGGGATACCCCCTACGAGCAGTACTTC.

J is TRBJ1-3 and V is TRBV7-9; no firm D call. The V and J ends lost 5 bases and 0 bases respectively, with 5 bases between them. The CDR3 loop spans 13 amino acids. The germline CDR1 and CDR2 sequences are SEHNR and FQNEAQ (reference sequence). The CDR3 sequence: CASSRVSGNTIYF. DNA of the CDR3: TGTGCCAGCAGCCGGGTCTCTGGAAACACCATATATTTT. Based on the CDR3 plus reference TRBV7-9 and TRBJ1-3, the full variable domain is DTGVSQNPRHKITKRGQNVTFRCDPISEHNRLYWYRQTLGQGPEFLTYFQNEAQLEKSRLLSDRFSAERPKGSFSTLEIQRTEQGDSAMYLCASSRVSGNTIYFGEGSWLTVV.

This clone was picked up one time. The rearrangement joins TRBV18 to TRBJ1-2, with TRBD1 matching over 7 bases. CDR1 and CDR2 from the germline V gene are KGHSH and LQKENI. Trimming took 5 bases from V and 8 from J; bases not matched to a gene: 8. There are 13 residues in the CDR3. Here the CDR3 DNA reads TGTGCCAGCTCAGTCTCAACAGGGGACGGCTACACCTTC. It yields the protein CASSVSTGDGYTF.

The chain is built from TRBV6-5 and TRBJ1-4, with D possibly being TRBD1 (6 bases). Trimming pared 0 bases from V and 5 bases from J, leaving 10 bases between. The germline V gene encodes CDR1 MNHEY and CDR2 SVGAGI. The CDR3 runs to 15 residues. The CDR3 region has the DNA TGTGCCAGCAGTTACTCGAACCAGGGGAATGAAAAACTGTTTTTT. This codes for CASSYSNQGNEKLFF.

This rearrangement joins TRBV6-4 to TRBJ1-2, with TRBD1 matching over 9 bases. The CDR3 totals 14 residues. CDR1 and CDR2 from the germline V gene are MRHNA and SNTAGT. The ends lost 10 bases at V and 7 bases at J; junction bases unmatched: 13. The CDR3 coding sequence is TGTGCCAACTCTGGGAAAGGACAGGGGCTTGGCTACACCTTC. Protein product: CANSGKGQGLGYTF.

This chain connects TRBV12-2 to TRBJ1-2; TRBD1, the D gene given by the table, was not confirmed from the DNA. TRBV12-2 is noted as a pseudogene. This CDR3 region has 16 residues. The CDR3 nucleotides are TGTGCAAGTCGCCCTACAGGACAGCCCCTGAACTATGGCTACACCTTC. Its protein product is CASRPTGQPLNYGYTF.

The gene calls are TRBV29-1 and TRBJ2-7, with TRBD1 matching over 8 bases. CDR3 size: 14 residues. J gave up 1 base and V 6 bases, and 8 bases lay outside the gene matches. In germline, CDR1 is SQVTM, CDR2 ANQGSEA. The CDR3 nucleotides read TGCAGCGTGCGACTCGGGACAGGTTCCTACGAGCAGTACTTC. Encoded protein: CSVRLGTGSYEQYF.